Below are 25 T cell receptor beta chains sequenced from a single sample in a study of blood T cell repertoires in COVID-19 (dated by TCRdb to between 2020 and 2021). Libraries were constructed by the immunoSEQ multiplex PCR assay. In TCRdb, the immuneACCESS table is reduced to in-frame sequences with V and J assigned. These tables do not hold every clone; where another copy was compared, an unresolved V gene accounts for under half, and the others remain unexplained. The sample includes about 30,000 clones, with around 90% observed a single time. Roughly 28% of the sample is held by the ten biggest clonotypes. Sequenced material: peripheral blood. The receptors were gathered from a human donor in a cohort sampled during active COVID-19.

The chain carries TRBV6-5 and TRBJ1-1; 10 nucleotides align to TRBD1. CDR1 MNHEY and CDR2 SVGAGI come from the germline V gene. Germline trimming cut 10 bases from V and 3 bases from J; bases unmatched to any gene: 8. This CDR3 is built from 14 residues. CDR3 sequence: CATRDRGSDTEAFF. The CDR3 nucleotides read TGTGCCACCCGGGACAGGGGTAGCGACACTGAAGCTTTCTTT.

V gene TRBV6-6 combines with J gene TRBJ1-4; 7 bases match TRBD1. V was pared by 5 bases and J by 0 bases, with 6 bases of the junction left unmatched. This CDR3 spans 16 amino acids. CDR1 MNHNY and CDR2 SVGAGI come from the germline V gene (reference sequence). CDR3 loop: CASSNRQGATNEKLFF. The CDR3 region has the DNA TGTGCCAGCAGTAACCGACAGGGAGCAACTAATGAAAAACTGTTTTTT.

The chain employs TRBV18 and TRBJ2-1; D is unresolved. V lost 2 bases to trimming and J lost 6 bases, with 11 bases between them. The CDR3 is 14 residues long. Germline CDR1 and CDR2: KGHSH and LQKENI. The CDR3 sequence: CASSPNRAGNEQFF. The CDR3 DNA sequence: TGTGCCAGCTCACCAAATCGAGCCGGCAATGAGCAGTTCTTC.

V gene TRBV6-5 combines with J gene TRBJ1-4; 9 bases are a match to TRBD1. This CDR3 is 13 amino acids long. CDR1 is MNHEY and CDR2 is SVGAGI in the germline V gene. V gave up 6 bases and J gave up 8 bases; unmatched junction bases: 4. CDR3 sequence: CASRQGAREKLFF. The CDR3 bases are TGTGCCAGCAGACAGGGGGCGAGGGAAAAACTGTTTTTT.

The chain uses TRBV5-1 and TRBJ2-2; 7 bases map to TRBD1. Germline assignment: CDR1 SGHRS and CDR2 YFSETQ. Germline trimming cut 0 bases from V and 0 bases from J; bases unmatched to any gene: 2. The CDR3 sequence is 16 residues long. The CDR3 is CASSLAGTANTGELFF. The CDR3 region has the DNA TGCGCCAGCAGCTTGGCCGGGACAGCGAACACCGGGGAGCTGTTTTTT.

This chain links TRBV6-5 with TRBJ2-1; maybe TRBD2 (5 bases). Per the germline V gene, CDR1 is MNHEY and CDR2 is SVGAGI. The CDR3 is made up of 12 amino acids. V gave up 6 bases and J gave up 6 bases, with 9 bases separating them. For the CDR3, the DNA is TGTGCCAGCAGGAATGGAGGCAATGAGCAGTTCTTC. Translation gives CASRNGGNEQFF.

V usage is TRBV5-1 and J usage is TRBJ2-2; 8 bases align to TRBD1. The CDR3 covers 14 residues. CDR1 SGHRS and CDR2 YFSETQ come from the germline V gene. Germline trimming cut 2 bases from V and 5 bases from J; bases unmatched to any gene: 2. CDR3 nucleotide sequence: TGCGCCAGCAGCTTAACAGGGGGGACCGGGGAGCTGTTTTTT. It encodes CASSLTGGTGELFF.

This sequence joins TRBV5-1 and TRBJ2-7; perhaps TRBD2 as D (7 bases). Trimming left V 7 bases short and J 2 bases short, with 16 bases between. Germline CDR1 is SGHRS and CDR2 is YFSETQ. This CDR3 has 14 amino acids. This CDR3 is CASFQGGGTYEQYF. The CDR3 region has the DNA TGCGCCAGCTTCCAAGGGGGGGGCACCTACGAGCAGTACTTC.

The rearrangement uses TRBV11-3 and TRBJ2-2, with TRBD1 identical over 8 bases. Germline CDR1 is SGHNT and CDR2 is YENEEA. This CDR3 comprises 14 residues. Trimming cost V 4 bases and J 5 bases; bases outside gene matches: 3. CDR3 in amino acids: CASSSDRVTGELFF. The CDR3 DNA reads TGTGCCAGCAGCTCGGACAGGGTTACCGGGGAGCTGTTTTTT.

The chain has TRBV11-2 and TRBJ1-5; no definite D call. The CDR3 spans 15 residues. V lost 4 bases to trimming and J lost 4 bases, with 14 bases between them. Germline V gives CDR1 SGHAT, CDR2 FQNNGV. In DNA form, the CDR3 reads TGTGCCAGCAGCTCATCCGGGAATGGGAATCAGCCCCAGCATTTT. It translates to CASSSSGNGNQPQHF.

This clone was seen once. V usage is TRBV5-1 and J usage is TRBJ1-4; 7 nucleotides match TRBD1. This CDR3 has 15 amino acids. CDR1 is SGHRS, CDR2 YFSETQ, per germline. The J segment lost 7 bases and the V segment lost 4 bases, leaving 10 bases of the junction unmatched. CDR3 in DNA: TGCGCCAGCAGCCGTTACAGGGGCGAAACTGAAAAACTGTTTTTT. Amino acid sequence: CASSRYRGETEKLFF.

This clone was picked up a small number of times. The V call is TRBV19, the J call TRBJ1-2; maybe TRBD1 (6 bases). Trimming removed 5 bases at V and 8 bases at J, with 18 bases between. This CDR3 is 14 amino acids long. Germline CDR1 and CDR2: LNHDA and SQIVND (reference sequence). CDR3 residues: CASSPGLDRGGYTF. CDR3 DNA sequence: TGTGCCAGTAGTCCCGGGTTGGACAGAGGCGGCTACACCTTC. Based on the CDR3 plus reference TRBV19 and TRBJ1-2, the full variable domain is DGGITQSPKYLFRKEGQNVTLSCEQNLNHDAMYWYRQDPGQGLRLIYYSQIVNDFQKGDIAEGYSVSREKKESFPLTVTSAQKNPTAFYLCASSPGLDRGGYTFGSGTRLTVV.

This chain uses TRBV11-1 with TRBJ2-2; 8 positions agree with TRBD1. V dropped 5 bases and J dropped 6; count of bases not matched to a gene: 5. Germline CDR1 SGHAT, CDR2 FQDESV (reference sequence). The CDR3 spans 14 residues. This CDR3 is CASSRGQGAGELFF. The CDR3 DNA follows: TGTGCCAGCAGCCGCGGACAGGGCGCCGGGGAGCTGTTTTTT. Full variable domain (missing parts from reference TRBV11-1 and TRBJ2-2): EAEVAQSPRYKITEKSQAVAFWCDPISGHATLYWYRQILGQGPELLVQFQDESVVDDSQLPKDRFSAERLKGVDSTLKIQPAELGDSAMYLCASSRGQGAGELFFGEGSRLTVL.

The chain is built from TRBV7-2 and TRBJ2-7; weak D call: TRBD1 (5 bases). V dropped 5 bases and J dropped 3 bases, with 14 bases sitting between them. This CDR3 has 14 amino acids. Germline CDR1 and CDR2: SGHTA and FQGNSA. CDR3 sequence reads: CASSTAGKGYEQYF. CDR3 nucleotides: TGTGCCAGCAGCACCGCAGGGAAGGGCTACGAGCAGTACTTC.

The chain is built from TRBV3-1 (or the pseudogene TRBV3-2) and TRBJ2-5, with 10 bases lining up with TRBD1. V dropped 2 bases and J dropped 5; count of bases not matched to a gene: 5. The CDR3 consists of 15 residues. Germline loops: CDR1 LGHDT, CDR2 YNNKEL (reference sequence). The CDR3 spells CASSQRTGGVETQYF. CDR3 coding DNA: TGTGCCAGCAGCCAACGGACAGGGGGTGTGGAGACCCAGTACTTC.

CDR3 coding DNA: TGTGCCAGTAGTATGACAGGGAGCTCCTACGAGCAGTACTTC. Amino acids: CASSMTGSSYEQYF. The chain is built from TRBV19 and TRBJ2-7; 7 bases fit TRBD1. The CDR3 covers 14 residues. In germline, CDR1 is LNHDA, CDR2 SQIVND (reference sequence). V trimming: 3 bases; J trimming: 0 bases; junction bases outside the gene matches: 2.

The gene calls are TRBV9 and TRBJ1-6; the D gene is possibly TRBD1 (6 bases). Trimming cost V 0 bases and J 8 bases, with 12 bases left between them. From germline, CDR1 is SGDLS and CDR2 YYNGEE. This CDR3 has 15 amino acids. In nucleotides, the CDR3 is TGTGCCAGCAGCGTAGTGGGGGCTGAGGATTCACCCCTCCACTTT. Its translation is CASSVVGAEDSPLHF.

The chain links TRBV2 to TRBJ2-7, with TRBD1 identical over 7 bases. The J segment lost 1 base and the V segment lost 6 bases, leaving 3 bases of the junction unmatched. CDR1 is SNHLY, CDR2 FYNNEI, per germline. The CDR3 contains 13 residues. In DNA form, the CDR3 reads TGTGCCAGCAGCCTGGACAGGTCCTACGAGCAGTACTTC. It specifies CASSLDRSYEQYF.

This chain uses TRBV11-2 with TRBJ2-7; 8 bases map to TRBD1. Germline CDR1 reads SGHAT; CDR2 reads FQNNGV. Trimming took 5 bases from V and 0 from J; bases not matched to a gene: 3. The CDR3 has 14 residues. The CDR3, as DNA: TGTGCCAGCAGCCGGGACAGGAACTCCTACGAGCAGTACTTC. This encodes CASSRDRNSYEQYF. The entire variable domain, with the rest obtained from reference TRBV11-2 and TRBJ2-7, is as follows: EAGVAQSPRYKIIEKRQSVAFWCNPISGHATLYWYQQILGQGPKLLIQFQNNGVVDDSQLPKDRFSAERLKGVDSTLKIQPAKLEDSAVYLCASSRDRNSYEQYFGPGTRLTVT.

The rearrangement joins TRBV19 to TRBJ2-1, with 7 bases matching TRBD2. Unmatched junction bases numbered 1, after V lost 0 bases and J lost 2 bases. The CDR3 contains 15 residues. Germline V gene sequence: CDR1 LNHDA, CDR2 SQIVND (reference sequence). In nucleotides, the CDR3 is TGTGCCAGTAGTATAGAACGGGGGGCCTACAATGAGCAGTTCTTC. Translating gives CASSIERGAYNEQFF.

The rearrangement uses TRBV7-2 and TRBJ1-4; 10 nucleotides align to TRBD1. The trim removed 3 bases at V and 7 bases at J, leaving 5 bases unmatched. CDR3 length: 15 residues. The germline CDR1 and CDR2 sequences are SGHTA and FQGNSA. The CDR3 DNA reads as TGTGCCAGCAGCTTCCGGGACAGGGGCTTTGAAAAACTGTTTTTT. Translation gives CASSFRDRGFEKLFF.

The chain combines TRBV27 with TRBJ2-3; no clear D. This CDR3 is built from 16 residues. Between the trimmed V and J ends, which lost 5 bases and 2 bases, there was a span of 17 bases. Germline V gives CDR1 MNHEY, CDR2 SMNVEV (reference sequence). CDR3 protein: CASSQISRWPTDTQYF. CDR3 nucleotide sequence: TGTGCCAGCAGTCAGATTAGCCGTTGGCCCACAGATACGCAGTATTTT.

The chain uses TRBV30 and TRBJ1-1; a weak D match, TRBD1 (5 bases). The CDR3 has 15 amino acids. Germline V lookup: CDR1 GTSNPN, CDR2 SVGIG (reference sequence). The ends were cut back, 5 bases at V and 4 bases at J, with 20 bases in the middle. CDR3 region: CAWGGPGGVATEAFF. The DNA of the CDR3 is TGTGCCTGGGGAGGCCCCGGAGGGGTGGCCACTGAAGCTTTCTTT.

J is TRBJ2-7 and V is TRBV1; the table's TRBD1 call for D was not verified on the DNA. TRBV1 is given as a pseudogene. The CDR3 is 14 residues long. The CDR3: CTRTKGEESYEQYF. Here the CDR3 DNA reads TGCACCAGGACAAAAGGGGAAGAGTCCTACGAGCAGTACTTC.

This clone has just one count. This sequence joins TRBV6-6 and TRBJ2-5; TRBD1 matches at 9 bases. The CDR3 is 15 residues long. Germline V lookup: CDR1 MNHNY, CDR2 SVGAGI (reference sequence). With 6 bases clipped from V and 5 bases from J, the junction kept 10 bases outside the gene matches. CDR3 DNA sequence: TGTGCCAGCAGATTCGACAGGGGGGGATCGGAGACCCAGTACTTC. Its translation: CASRFDRGGSETQYF.